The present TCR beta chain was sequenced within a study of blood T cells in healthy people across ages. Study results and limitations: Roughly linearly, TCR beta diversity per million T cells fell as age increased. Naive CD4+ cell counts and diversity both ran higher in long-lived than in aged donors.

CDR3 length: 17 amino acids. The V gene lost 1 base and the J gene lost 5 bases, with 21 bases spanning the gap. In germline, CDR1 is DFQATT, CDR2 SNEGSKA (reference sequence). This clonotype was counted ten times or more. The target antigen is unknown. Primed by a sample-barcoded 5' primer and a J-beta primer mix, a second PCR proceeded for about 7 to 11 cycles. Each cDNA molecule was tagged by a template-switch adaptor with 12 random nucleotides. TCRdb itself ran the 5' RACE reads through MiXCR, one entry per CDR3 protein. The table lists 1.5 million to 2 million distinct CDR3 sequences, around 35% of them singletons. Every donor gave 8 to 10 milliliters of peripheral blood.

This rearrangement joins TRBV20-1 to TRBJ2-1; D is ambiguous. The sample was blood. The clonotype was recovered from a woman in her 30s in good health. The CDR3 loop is CSARAPPDGVSDNEQFF. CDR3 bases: TGCAGTGCTAGAGCTCCGCCCGACGGAGTGTCGGACAATGAGCAGTTCTTC.